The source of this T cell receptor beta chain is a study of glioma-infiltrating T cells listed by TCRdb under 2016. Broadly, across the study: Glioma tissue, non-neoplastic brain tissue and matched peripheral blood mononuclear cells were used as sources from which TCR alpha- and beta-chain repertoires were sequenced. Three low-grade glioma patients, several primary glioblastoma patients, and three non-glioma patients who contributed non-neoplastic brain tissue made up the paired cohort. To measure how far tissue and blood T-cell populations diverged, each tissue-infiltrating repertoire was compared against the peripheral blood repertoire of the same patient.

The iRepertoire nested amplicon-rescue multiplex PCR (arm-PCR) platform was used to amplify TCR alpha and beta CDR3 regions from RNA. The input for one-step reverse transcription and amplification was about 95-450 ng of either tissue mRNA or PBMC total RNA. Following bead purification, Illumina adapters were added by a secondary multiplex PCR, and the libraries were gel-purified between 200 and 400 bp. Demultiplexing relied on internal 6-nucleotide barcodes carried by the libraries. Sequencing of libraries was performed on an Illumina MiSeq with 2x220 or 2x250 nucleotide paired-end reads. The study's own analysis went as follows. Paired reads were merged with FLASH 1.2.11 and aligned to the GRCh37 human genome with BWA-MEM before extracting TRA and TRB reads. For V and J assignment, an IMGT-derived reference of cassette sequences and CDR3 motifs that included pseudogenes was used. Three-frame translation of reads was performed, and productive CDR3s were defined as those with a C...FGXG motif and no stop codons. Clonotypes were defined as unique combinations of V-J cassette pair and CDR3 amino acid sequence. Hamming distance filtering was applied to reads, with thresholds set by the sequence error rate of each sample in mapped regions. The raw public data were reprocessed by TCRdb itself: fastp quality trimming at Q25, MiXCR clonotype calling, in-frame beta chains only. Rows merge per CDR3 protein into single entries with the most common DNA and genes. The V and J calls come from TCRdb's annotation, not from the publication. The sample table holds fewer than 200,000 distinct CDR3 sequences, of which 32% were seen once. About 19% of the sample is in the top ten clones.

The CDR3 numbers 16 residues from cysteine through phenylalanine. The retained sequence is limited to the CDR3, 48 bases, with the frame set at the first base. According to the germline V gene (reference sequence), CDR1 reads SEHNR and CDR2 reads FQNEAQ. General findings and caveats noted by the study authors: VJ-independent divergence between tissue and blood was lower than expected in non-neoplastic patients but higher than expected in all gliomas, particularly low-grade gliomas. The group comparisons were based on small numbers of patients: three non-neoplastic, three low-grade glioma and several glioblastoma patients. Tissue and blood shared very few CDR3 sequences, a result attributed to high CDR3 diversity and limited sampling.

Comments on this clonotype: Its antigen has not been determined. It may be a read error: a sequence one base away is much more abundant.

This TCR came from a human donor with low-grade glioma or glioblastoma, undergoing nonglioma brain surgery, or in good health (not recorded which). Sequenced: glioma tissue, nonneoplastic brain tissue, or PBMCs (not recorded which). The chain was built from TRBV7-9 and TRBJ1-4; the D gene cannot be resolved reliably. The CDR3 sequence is CASSLAPSRLNKKLFF. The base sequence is TGTGCCAGCAGCTTAGCGCCGTCTCGTCTTAATAAAAAACTGTTTTTT.